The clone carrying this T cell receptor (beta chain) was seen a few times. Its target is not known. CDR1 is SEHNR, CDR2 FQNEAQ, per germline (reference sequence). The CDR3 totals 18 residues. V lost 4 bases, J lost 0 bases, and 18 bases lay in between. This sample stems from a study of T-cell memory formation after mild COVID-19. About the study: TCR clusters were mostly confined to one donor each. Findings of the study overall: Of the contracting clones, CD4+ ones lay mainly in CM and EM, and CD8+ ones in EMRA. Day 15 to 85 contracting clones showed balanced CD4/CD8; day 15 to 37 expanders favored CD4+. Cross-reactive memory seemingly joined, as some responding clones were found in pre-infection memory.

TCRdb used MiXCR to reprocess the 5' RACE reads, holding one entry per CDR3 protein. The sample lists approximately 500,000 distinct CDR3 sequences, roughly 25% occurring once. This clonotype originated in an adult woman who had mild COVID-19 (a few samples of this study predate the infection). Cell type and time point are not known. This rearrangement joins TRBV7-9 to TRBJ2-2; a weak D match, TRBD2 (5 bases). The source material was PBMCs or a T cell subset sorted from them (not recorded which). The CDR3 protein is CASSSLWRSDSNTGELFF. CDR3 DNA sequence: TGTGCCAGCAGCTCCCTCTGGAGGAGCGATTCGAACACCGGGGAGCTGTTTTTT.